The sample holds a few counts of the clone carrying this T cell receptor (beta chain). What it binds is not known. The sample's time point: cycle 4 day 1 (C4D1), after 6 weeks of nivolumab. All patients experienced relapse after autologous stem cell transplantation, and brentuximab vedotin exposure was variable. Investigators isolated CD4+ T cells from thawed PBMCs through magnetic negative selection. The CDR3 contains 13 residues. V lost 6 bases and J lost 6; bases outside the gene matches: 5. Germline loops: CDR1 SNHLY, CDR2 FYNNEI. This sample was taken from a study of PD-1 blockade in classical Hodgkin lymphoma. General study findings and limits: Reports indicated that newly diagnosed patients had lower baseline TCR diversity than healthy donors did. By cycle point C4D1, TCR diversity had risen significantly in CD4+ cells (but not CD8+ cells).

Generated by immunoSEQ multiplex PCR, the TCRdb table keeps only in-frame clones and is missing some. The profile covers roughly 29,000 clones, with more than 80% appearing a single time and about 2.4% taken by the ten largest. The input for sequencing was CD4+ T cells from blood, taken before the fourth cycle of nivolumab. The clonotype comes from a human donor with classical Hodgkin lymphoma. V and J are TRBV2 and TRBJ1-2; 9 bases are shared with TRBD1. This CDR3 is CASRETGGDGYTF. CDR3 in DNA: TGTGCCAGCAGGGAAACAGGGGGCGATGGCTACACCTTC.